Listed below are T cell receptor beta chains from one sample, sequenced in a study of T cell responses to AZD1222 COVID-19 vaccine. TCRdb keeps only in-frame clones here, not all; method: immunoSEQ multiplex PCR. The table records 85,000 to 120,000 clones, roughly 80% of them present only once. Specimen: peripheral blood, collected on day 0 of AZD1222 vaccination. The receptors were sampled from an adult in good health. The CDR3 runs from the conserved cysteine through the conserved F or W. The D gene is left open where the match is weak. Where a row states a size, it is once, few, many or the class of an expanded clone; other rows omit it.

V	D	J	length	size	CDR3	DNA
TRBV6-4	-	TRBJ1-1	14	-	CASSDTDRNTEAFF	TGTGCCAGCAGTGATACGGATCGGAACACTGAAGCTTTCTTT
TRBV6-2/TRBV6-3	TRBD1	TRBJ2-3	17	many	CASSYSGQGAATDTQYF	TGTGCCAGCAGTTACTCGGGACAGGGGGCGGCCACAGATACGCAGTATTTT
TRBV10-3	-	TRBJ1-5	13	-	CAAREGPGQPQHF	TGTGCCGCCCGAGAGGGCCCAGGTCAGCCCCAGCATTTT
TRBV20-1	-	TRBJ1-2	13	-	CSASVQVMGGYTF	TGCAGTGCTAGTGTACAGGTCATGGGTGGCTACACCTTC
TRBV7-9	TRBD2	TRBJ2-1	15	-	CASSLRLAGHNEQFF	TGTGCCAGCAGCCTAAGACTAGCGGGGCACAATGAGCAGTTCTTC
TRBV11-2	-	TRBJ1-3	17	-	CASSLSAPFFSGNTIYF	TGTGCCAGCAGCTTATCCGCTCCATTCTTCTCTGGAAACACCATATATTTT
TRBV4-1	-	TRBJ1-1	16	-	CASSQEGGVVGTEAFF	TGCGCCAGCAGCCAAGAAGGCGGAGTTGTGGGCACTGAAGCTTTCTTT
TRBV24-1	TRBD1	TRBJ1-4	15	-	CATSDSRGPGRKLFF	TGTGCCACCAGTGATTCAAGGGGGCCCGGGAGAAAACTGTTTTTT
TRBV4-1	TRBD1	TRBJ1-2	16	medium-sized	CASSQEQTGAGSGYTF	TGCGCCAGCAGCCAAGAACAGACAGGGGCGGGTAGTGGCTACACCTTC
TRBV12-3/TRBV12-4	-	TRBJ1-5	13	-	CASSRTGIEPQHF	TGTGCCAGCAGTCGGACGGGGATCGAACCCCAGCATTTT
TRBV4-2	-	TRBJ2-7	15	-	CASSQDTTGTYEQYF	TGTGCCAGCAGCCAAGATACAACAGGGACCTACGAGCAGTACTTC
TRBV6-5	TRBD1	TRBJ1-1	14	-	CASSYEGGSTEAFF	TGTGCCAGCAGTTACGAAGGGGGCTCGACTGAAGCTTTCTTT
TRBV15	-	TRBJ1-6	14	-	CATSTVEGGSPLHF	TGTGCCACCAGCACCGTAGAGGGGGGATCACCCCTCCACTTT
TRBV27	TRBD1	TRBJ1-2	15	-	CASTPRGQGRVGYTF	TGTGCCAGCACCCCAAGGGGACAGGGTAGGGTTGGCTACACCTTC
TRBV5-8	-	TRBJ1-1	15	-	CASSFVNTGPTEAFF	TGTGCCAGCAGCTTTGTAAACACAGGGCCCACTGAAGCTTTCTTT
TRBV4-3	TRBD1	TRBJ2-3	20	-	CASSQDPEAGGAVERGTQYF	TGCGCCAGCAGCCAAGATCCCGAGGCAGGGGGCGCAGTTGAACGAGGTACGCAGTATTTT
TRBV5-1	TRBD1	TRBJ1-4	16	-	CASSVGYRGVNERLLF	TGCGCCAGCAGCGTGGGCTACAGGGGCGTTAATGAAAGACTGCTTTTT
TRBV4-3	-	TRBJ2-4	17	-	CASSHILGTAGKNIQYF	TGCGCCAGCAGCCACATCTTAGGGACTGCTGGCAAAAACATTCAGTACTTC
TRBV6-1	-	TRBJ1-6	15	-	CASSDGQNYNSPLHF	TGTGCCAGCAGTGACGGACAGAACTATAATTCACCCCTCCACTTT
TRBV7-3	TRBD2	TRBJ2-1	16	-	CASSLIGGRAGVEQFF	TGTGCCAGCAGCTTAATTGGCGGGAGGGCCGGTGTTGAGCAGTTCTTC
TRBV6-5	-	TRBJ1-3	14	-	CASSHLGSGNTIYF	TGTGCCAGCAGCCATCTAGGCAGTGGAAACACCATATATTTT
TRBV5-1	TRBD2	TRBJ2-7	13	-	CASSSSGAYEQYF	TGCGCCAGCAGCTCTAGCGGGGCGTACGAGCAGTACTTC
TRBV5-1	-	TRBJ1-6	16	-	CASSGGDDSYNSPLHF	TGCGCCAGCAGCGGGGGTGACGACAGCTATAATTCACCCCTCCACTTT
TRBV18	-	TRBJ2-2	16	-	CASSPLRTENTGELFF	TGTGCCAGCTCACCACTTAGGACGGAGAACACCGGGGAGCTGTTTTTT
TRBV5-8	-	TRBJ1-4	13	-	CASSDITREKLFF	TGTGCCAGCAGCGACATTACGCGGGAAAAACTGTTTTTT
TRBV5-4	-	TRBJ1-1	15	-	CASSLGPIVKTEAFF	TGTGCCAGCAGCCTCGGACCCATTGTAAAGACTGAAGCTTTCTTT
TRBV11-2	-	TRBJ2-7	13	-	CASSSGQGIEQYF	TGTGCCAGCAGCTCCGGGCAGGGTATCGAGCAGTACTTC
TRBV10-3	-	TRBJ2-2	16	-	CAISDLAGLRAGELFF	TGTGCCATCAGTGATCTGGCAGGATTAAGAGCCGGGGAGCTGTTTTTT
TRBV11-3	TRBD1	TRBJ2-6	16	-	CASSFQGGFGANVLTF	TGTGCCAGCAGCTTCCAAGGGGGCTTTGGGGCCAACGTCCTGACTTTC
TRBV24-1	TRBD1	TRBJ2-3	16	once	CATSEPTGESTDTQYF	TGTGCCACCAGTGAACCGACAGGGGAGAGCACAGATACGCAGTATTTT
TRBV28	TRBD1	TRBJ1-1	14	-	CASSRDRTNTEAFF	TGTGCCAGCAGCAGGGACAGAACGAACACTGAAGCTTTCTTT
TRBV3-1/TRBV3-2	-	TRBJ2-5	15	-	CASSQVRGGGETQYF	TGTGCCAGCAGCCAAGTGAGGGGGGGAGGCGAGACCCAGTACTTC
TRBV6-5	-	TRBJ1-2	12	-	CASNVGGVGYTF	TGTGCCAGCAATGTCGGGGGGGTTGGCTACACCTTC
TRBV24-1	-	TRBJ2-7	14	-	CATSDSPRDHEQYF	TGTGCCACCAGTGATTCCCCAAGAGACCACGAGCAGTACTTC
TRBV6-5	-	TRBJ1-6	14	-	CASNARRGHSPLHF	TGTGCCAGCAACGCCCGCAGGGGACATTCACCCCTCCACTTT
TRBV28	-	TRBJ1-1	15	once	CASSLAQAGGTEAFF	TGTGCCAGCAGTTTAGCTCAGGCCGGGGGCACTGAAGCTTTCTTT
TRBV5-4	-	TRBJ2-2	15	-	CASSLNSGPTGELFF	TGTGCCAGCAGCTTAAATAGCGGACCGACCGGGGAGCTGTTTTTT
TRBV19	TRBD1	TRBJ1-3	15	-	CASSPDRGTGNTIYF	TGTGCCAGCTCCCCGGACAGGGGCACTGGAAACACCATATATTTT
TRBV11-3	-	TRBJ2-7	12	-	CASGTRAYEQYF	TGTGCCAGCGGCACAAGGGCTTACGAGCAGTACTTC
TRBV25-1	-	TRBJ1-2	13	-	CASSELWGDGYTF	TGTGCCAGCAGTGAATTATGGGGAGATGGCTACACCTTC
TRBV27	-	TRBJ1-6	12	few	CASSFGNSPLHF	TGTGCCAGCAGTTTTGGTAATTCACCCCTCCACTTT
TRBV19	-	TRBJ1-1	16	-	CASSIGIFGGNTEAFF	TGTGCCAGTAGTATCGGAATATTCGGTGGGAACACTGAAGCTTTCTTT
TRBV28	-	TRBJ1-2	14	-	CASSLFKESYGYTF	TGTGCCAGCAGTTTATTCAAGGAAAGTTATGGCTACACCTTC
TRBV24-1	-	TRBJ2-3	13	-	CATSDLIGSPQYF	TGTGCCACCAGTGATTTGATAGGTAGCCCGCAGTATTTT
TRBV29-1	TRBD1	TRBJ2-3	18	-	CSVDQPESGTGYTDTQYF	TGCAGCGTTGACCAGCCGGAGTCCGGGACAGGATACACAGATACGCAGTATTTT
TRBV6-5	-	TRBJ1-3	14	once	CASRPGGSGNTIYF	TGTGCCAGCAGACCAGGTGGATCTGGAAACACCATATATTTT